This T cell receptor (beta chain) was sequenced during a study of OX40 agonist ivuxolimab in advanced cancers. Study context: Partial response was recorded in three patients: one hepatocellular carcinoma and two cutaneous melanoma cases. General study findings and limits: Antigen specificity was not determined for the expanded peripheral T cells. There were also nonresponders showing low normalized T-cell clonal expansion. Expanded clones belonging to CD8+ T cells outnumbered, on average, those of CD4+.

V was pared by 2 bases and J by 0 bases, with 17 bases between. Germline V gene sequence: CDR1 SGHNT, CDR2 YYREEE (reference sequence). The CDR3 covers 17 residues. Using immunoSEQ multiplex PCR, the repertoire was profiled, and TCRdb retains in-frame clones only, with some absent. The repertoire holds about 22,000 clones, with roughly 90% as singletons. A remark on this clone: The antigen remains undetermined.

The chain uses TRBV5-4 and TRBJ1-2; the D gene is possibly TRBD1 (6 bases). The sequence was collected from an adult with an advanced solid tumor such as melanoma, head and neck, liver or kidney cancer. Sequenced here: CD4+ or CD8+ T cells sorted from blood, sampled in a trial of the OX40 agonist ivuxolimab. DNA for the CDR3: TGTGCCAGCAGCTTTCGGCCCAAGGGGGAACCTAACTATGGCTACACCTTC. This sequence encodes CASSFRPKGEPNYGYTF. Full variable domain (rest looked up from reference TRBV5-4 and TRBJ1-2): ETGVTQSPTHLIKTRGQQVTLRCSSQSGHNTVSWYQQALGQGPQFIFQYYREEENGRGNFPPRFSGLQFPNYSSELNVNALELDDSALYLCASSFRPKGEPNYGYTFGSGTRLTVV.